This entry describes one T cell receptor beta chain. The data belong to a study of T-cell reconstitution after alpha-beta-depleted transplantation in children. A TCRbeta library incorporating unique molecular identifiers was prepared. TCRdb re-called the PCR reads through MiXCR, storing one row per CDR3 protein. The sample records 490,000 or so distinct CDR3 sequences, 9.5% to 15% being singletons. Per the germline V gene, CDR1 is KGHSH and CDR2 is LQKENI. Trimming at V came to 8 bases and at J to 0 bases, leaving 9 bases not matched to a gene. The CDR3 spans 15 residues. The source was PBMCs from the stem cell graft donor, collected from the stem cell graft. The chain is built from TRBV18 and TRBJ2-7; 8 nucleotides line up with TRBD1. This clonotype originated in a human donor who donated a stem cell graft to a child with combined immunodeficiency. CDR3: CASANGGQGSYEQYF. The CDR3 coding sequence is TGTGCCAGCGCTAACGGAGGACAGGGCTCCTACGAGCAGTACTTC.